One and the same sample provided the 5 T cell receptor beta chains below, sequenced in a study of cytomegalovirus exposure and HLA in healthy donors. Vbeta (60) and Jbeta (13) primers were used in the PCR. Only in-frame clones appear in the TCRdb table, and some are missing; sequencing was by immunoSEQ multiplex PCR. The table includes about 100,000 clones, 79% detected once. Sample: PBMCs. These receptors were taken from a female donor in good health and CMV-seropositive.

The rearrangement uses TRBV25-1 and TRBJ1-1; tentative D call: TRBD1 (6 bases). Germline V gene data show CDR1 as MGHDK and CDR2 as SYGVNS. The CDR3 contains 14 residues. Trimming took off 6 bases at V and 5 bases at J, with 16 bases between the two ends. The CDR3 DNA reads TGTGCCAGCAGGGGGGCAGGTCGAATGACTGAAGCTTTCTTT. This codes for CASRGAGRMTEAFF.

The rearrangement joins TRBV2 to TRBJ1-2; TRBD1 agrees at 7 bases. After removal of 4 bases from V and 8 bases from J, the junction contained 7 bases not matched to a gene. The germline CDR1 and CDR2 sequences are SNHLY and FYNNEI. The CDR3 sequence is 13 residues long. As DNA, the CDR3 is TGTGCCAGCAGTGGCCAGACAGGGACCGGCTACACCTTC. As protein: CASSGQTGTGYTF.

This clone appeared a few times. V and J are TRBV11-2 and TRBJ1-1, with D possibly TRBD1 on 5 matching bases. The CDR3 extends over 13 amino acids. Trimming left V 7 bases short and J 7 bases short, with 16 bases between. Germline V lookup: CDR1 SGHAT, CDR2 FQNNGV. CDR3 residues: CASTSIGQGEAFF. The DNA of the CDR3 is TGTGCCAGCACCTCTATTGGGCAGGGTGAAGCTTTCTTT. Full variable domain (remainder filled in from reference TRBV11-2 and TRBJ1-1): EAGVAQSPRYKIIEKRQSVAFWCNPISGHATLYWYQQILGQGPKLLIQFQNNGVVDDSQLPKDRFSAERLKGVDSTLKIQPAKLEDSAVYLCASTSIGQGEAFFGQGTRLTVV.

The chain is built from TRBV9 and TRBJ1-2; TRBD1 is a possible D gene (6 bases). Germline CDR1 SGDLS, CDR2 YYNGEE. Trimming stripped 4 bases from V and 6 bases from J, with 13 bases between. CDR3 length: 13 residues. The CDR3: CASSPVQGHGYTF. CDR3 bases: TGTGCCAGCAGCCCCGTGCAGGGGCATGGCTACACCTTC.

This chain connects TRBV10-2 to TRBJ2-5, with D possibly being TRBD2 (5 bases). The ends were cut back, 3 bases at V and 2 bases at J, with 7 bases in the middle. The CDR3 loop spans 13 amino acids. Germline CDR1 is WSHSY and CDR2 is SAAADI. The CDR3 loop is CASSDTRQETQYF. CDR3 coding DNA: TGCGCCAGCAGTGACACTAGACAAGAGACCCAGTACTTC.